The T cell receptor (beta chain) described here comes from a study of blood T cell repertoires in COVID-19. The CDR3 covers 17 residues. V lost 4 bases to trimming and J lost 0 bases; unmatched junction nucleotides: 10. CDR1 is MGHRA, CDR2 YSYEKL, per germline. Libraries were prepared by immunoSEQ multiplex PCR; TCRdb keeps only in-frame clonotypes and omits some of them. The sample includes 200,000 to 250,000 clones, over 75% seen only once; the top ten take about 3%. The source is a woman aged 18-29 years in a cohort exposed to, infected with or recovered from COVID-19 (not recorded which). This chain uses TRBV4-1 with TRBJ2-3; 7 bases are shared with TRBD1. Sample: PBMCs or T cells enriched from blood (not recorded which). The CDR3 DNA reads TGCGCCAGCAGCCTCCGACAGGGACGTGCGAGCACAGATACGCAGTATTTT. Translation gives CASSLRQGRASTDTQYF.